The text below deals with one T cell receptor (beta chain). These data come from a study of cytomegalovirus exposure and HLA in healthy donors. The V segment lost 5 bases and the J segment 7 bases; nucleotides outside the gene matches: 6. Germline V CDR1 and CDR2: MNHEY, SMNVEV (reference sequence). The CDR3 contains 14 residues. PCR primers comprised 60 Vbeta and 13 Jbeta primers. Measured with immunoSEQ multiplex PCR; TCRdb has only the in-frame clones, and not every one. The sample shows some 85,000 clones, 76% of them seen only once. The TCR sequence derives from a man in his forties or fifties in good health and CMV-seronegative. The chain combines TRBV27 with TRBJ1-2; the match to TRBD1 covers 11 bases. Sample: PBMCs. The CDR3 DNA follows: TGTGCCAGCAGTCAGGACAGGGGGCTTGTTGGCTACACCTTC. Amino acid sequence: CASSQDRGLVGYTF.